One sample yielded the 15 T cell receptor beta chains listed below, sequenced in a study of early stage breast cancer tumors. Only in-frame clones appear in the TCRdb table, and some are missing; sequencing was by immunoSEQ multiplex PCR. The data contain 70,000 or so clones, approximately 80% of them singletons. Specimen: blood. The receptors were gathered from a person aged 40 to 49 with breast cancer.

The chain links TRBV6-5 to TRBJ2-1; 8 positions match TRBD2. After removal of 5 bases from V and 6 bases from J, the junction contained 6 bases not matched to a gene. The CDR3 is made up of 14 amino acids. Looked up from germline, CDR1 is MNHEY and CDR2 is SVGAGI. DNA for the CDR3: TGTGCCAGCAGTGTGAGCGGGAGAAGCAATGAGCAGTTCTTC. Encoded protein: CASSVSGRSNEQFF.

This chain connects TRBV29-1 to TRBJ2-1, with D uncertain. V was pared by 4 bases and J by 10 bases, with 14 bases between. This CDR3 contains 12 residues. Germline CDR1 SQVTM, CDR2 ANQGSEA. The CDR3 region has the DNA TGCAGCGTTGTGTTTTCCTTGGCGGAGCAGTTCTTC. Translation: CSVVFSLAEQFF.

The DNA of the CDR3 is TGCAGCGTTGTGAGAGGGATGAACACTGAAGCTTTCTTT. Translating it yields CSVVRGMNTEAFF. V usage is TRBV29-1 and J usage is TRBJ1-1; D gene ambiguous. CDR1 and CDR2 (germline): SQVTM, ANQGSEA. The CDR3 totals 13 residues. The ends were cut back, 4 bases at V and 0 bases at J, with 9 bases in the middle.

This chain connects TRBV4-2 to TRBJ2-1; 7 bases are a match to TRBD2. This CDR3 has 16 residues. Germline CDR1 LGHNA, CDR2 YNFKEQ. V lost 1 base to trimming and J lost 4 bases; unmatched junction nucleotides: 7. In nucleotides, the CDR3 is TGTGCCAGCAGCCAAGCCCCTAGCGGACAATACAATGAGCAGTTCTTC. This encodes CASSQAPSGQYNEQFF.

CDR3 bases: TGCGCCAGCAGTTGTAACGGGACTGATAACACCGGGGAGCTGTTTTTT. As protein: CASSCNGTDNTGELFF. The chain combines TRBV23-1 with TRBJ2-2; perhaps TRBD2 as D (6 bases). TRBV23-1 is an open reading frame, and its role is uncertain. The V end was cut by 5 bases, the J end by 2 bases, with 15 bases between. The CDR3 loop spans 16 amino acids.

The chain carries TRBV11-2 and TRBJ2-1; 12 nucleotides match TRBD2. CDR3 length: 15 residues. J lost 10 bases, V lost 2 bases, and 6 bases had no gene match. Germline V lookup: CDR1 SGHAT, CDR2 FQNNGV. CDR3 bases: TGTGCCAGCAGCTTACTAGCGGGAGGGCCGTCCGAGCAGTTCTTC. Protein product: CASSLLAGGPSEQFF.

This clone has just a few counts. V gene TRBV27 combines with J gene TRBJ2-1; TRBD2 matches 8 bases. CDR1 is MNHEY, CDR2 SMNVEV, per germline (reference sequence). The CDR3 runs to 16 residues. The V gene end was trimmed by 7 bases and the J gene end by 8 bases; junction bases not matched to a gene: 16. Here the CDR3 reads CASTPTGTRGLDEQFF. CDR3 bases: TGTGCCAGCACCCCTACGGGGACTAGGGGCCTTGATGAGCAGTTCTTC.

The chain employs TRBV30 and TRBJ1-1; unclear D gene. V dropped 0 bases and J dropped 4 bases, with 15 bases sitting between them. CDR3 length: 15 residues. CDR1 and CDR2 from the germline V gene are GTSNPN and SVGIG (reference sequence). CDR3 coding DNA: TGTGCCTGGAGTGTACGGGTCCGCGGCCGCACTGAAGCTTTCTTT. Translation: CAWSVRVRGRTEAFF. The full variable domain, in which reference TRBV30 and TRBJ1-1 provide the parts outside the CDR3, is SQTIHQWPATLVQPVGSPLSLECTVEGTSNPNLYWYRQAAGRGLQLLFYSVGIGQISSEVPQNLSASRPQDRQFILSSKKLLLSDSGFYLCAWSVRVRGRTEAFFGQGTRLTVV.

The J gene is TRBJ1-2, the V gene TRBV5-5; 7 bases agree with TRBD1. Trimming cost V 3 bases and J 3 bases; bases outside gene matches: 5. The CDR3 is 14 residues long. The germline CDR1 and CDR2 sequences are SGHKS and YYEKEE (reference sequence). The CDR3 region has the DNA TGTGCCAGCAGCTGGGGACAGTACTACTATGGCTACACCTTC. Translation gives CASSWGQYYYGYTF.

The chain carries TRBV10-3 and TRBJ2-1; TRBD2 matches at 11 bases. Germline V CDR1 and CDR2: ENHRY, SYGVKD. Unmatched junction bases numbered 1, after V lost 6 bases and J lost 3 bases. This CDR3 is 14 amino acids long. The CDR3 coding sequence is TGTGCCATCAGCGGACTAGCGGGCTACAATGAGCAGTTCTTC. Protein sequence: CAISGLAGYNEQFF.

The count of this clone is one. V and J are TRBV28 and TRBJ1-1; a weak D match, TRBD1 (5 bases). This CDR3 contains 13 residues. The V gene's germline CDR1 is MDHEN and CDR2 SYDVKM. The germline V and J ends were trimmed by 11 bases and 8 bases, with 21 bases remaining between them. The CDR3 reads CAGGYDGRKEAFF. The DNA of the CDR3 is TGTGCCGGGGGGTATGACGGCCGAAAAGAAGCTTTCTTT. The full variable domain, rest sourced from reference TRBV28 and TRBJ1-1, is DVKVTQSSRYLVKRTGEKVFLECVQDMDHENMFWYRQDPGLGLRLIYFSYDVKMKEKGDIPEGYSVSREKKERFSLILESASTNQTSMYLCAGGYDGRKEAFFGQGTRLTVV.

The chain has TRBV30 and TRBJ2-1; 9 bases fit TRBD2. From germline, CDR1 is GTSNPN and CDR2 SVGIG (reference sequence). Trimming took 2 bases from V and 4 from J; bases not matched to a gene: 9. This CDR3 is built from 16 residues. DNA of the CDR3: TGTGCCTGGAGTCCTACAGGACTAGCGATTTACAATGAGCAGTTCTTC. This translates into CAWSPTGLAIYNEQFF.

This clone occurred a few times. The rearrangement links TRBV9 to TRBJ2-7; TRBD2 agrees at 13 bases. This CDR3 comprises 16 residues. Trimming took 6 bases from V and 3 from J; bases not matched to a gene: 9. Germline-derived CDR1 and CDR2 are SGDLS and YYNGEE. The CDR3 bases are TGTGCCAGCACCTCGGGGACTAGCGGGGCTCTCTACGAGCAGTACTTC. It is translated as CASTSGTSGALYEQYF.

The chain employs TRBV30 and TRBJ2-3; a weak D match, TRBD1 (5 bases). Germline CDR1 GTSNPN, CDR2 SVGIG (reference sequence). This CDR3 region has 15 residues. V dropped 2 bases and J dropped 2 bases, with 14 bases sitting between them. DNA of the CDR3: TGTGCCTGGAGTAAAGGGGCCCCCCACACAGATACGCAGTATTTT. This translates into CAWSKGAPHTDTQYF.

The CDR3 DNA reads as TGTGCCAGCAGCCTCCCGGCGGTCGGGGAGCTGTTTTTT. Its translation is CASSLPAVGELFF. The chain joins TRBV7-6 to TRBJ2-2; D call uncertain. The CDR3 spans 13 residues. The V and J ends lost 5 bases and 7 bases respectively, with 11 bases between them. CDR1 SGHVS and CDR2 FNYEAQ come from the germline V gene.